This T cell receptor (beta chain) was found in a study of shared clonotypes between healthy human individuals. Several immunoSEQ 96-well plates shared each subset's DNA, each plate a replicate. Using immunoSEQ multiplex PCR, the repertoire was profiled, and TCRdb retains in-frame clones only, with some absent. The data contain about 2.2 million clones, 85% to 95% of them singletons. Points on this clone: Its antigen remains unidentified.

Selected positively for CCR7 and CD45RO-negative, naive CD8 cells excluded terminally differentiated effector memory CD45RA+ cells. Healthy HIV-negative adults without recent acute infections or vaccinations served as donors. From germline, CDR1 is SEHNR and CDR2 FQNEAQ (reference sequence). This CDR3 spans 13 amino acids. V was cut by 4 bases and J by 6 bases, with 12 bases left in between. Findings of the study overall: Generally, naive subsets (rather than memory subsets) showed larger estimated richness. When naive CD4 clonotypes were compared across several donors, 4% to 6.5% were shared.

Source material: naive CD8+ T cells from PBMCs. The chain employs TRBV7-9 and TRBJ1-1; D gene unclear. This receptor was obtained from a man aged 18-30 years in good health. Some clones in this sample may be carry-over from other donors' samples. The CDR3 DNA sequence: TGTGCCAGCAGCTCCTCTTTTCCCCCTGAAGCTTTCTTT. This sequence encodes CASSSSFPPEAFF.